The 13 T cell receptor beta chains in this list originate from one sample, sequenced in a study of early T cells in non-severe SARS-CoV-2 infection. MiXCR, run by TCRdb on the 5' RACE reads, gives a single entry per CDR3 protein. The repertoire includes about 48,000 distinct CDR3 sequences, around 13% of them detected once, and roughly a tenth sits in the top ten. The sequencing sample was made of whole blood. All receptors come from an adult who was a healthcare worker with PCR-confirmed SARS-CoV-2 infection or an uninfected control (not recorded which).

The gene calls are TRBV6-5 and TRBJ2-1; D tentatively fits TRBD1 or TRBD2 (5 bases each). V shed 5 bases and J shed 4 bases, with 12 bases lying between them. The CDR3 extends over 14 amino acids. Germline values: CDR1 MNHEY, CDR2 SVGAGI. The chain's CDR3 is CASSHGTHYNEQFF. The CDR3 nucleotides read TGTGCCAGCAGTCACGGGACCCATTACAATGAGCAGTTCTTC.

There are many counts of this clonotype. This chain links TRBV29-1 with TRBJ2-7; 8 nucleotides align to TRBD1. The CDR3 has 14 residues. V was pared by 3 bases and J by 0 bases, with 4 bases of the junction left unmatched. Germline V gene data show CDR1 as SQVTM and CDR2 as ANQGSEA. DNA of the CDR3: TGCAGCGTTGAGGGACAGGACAGCTCCTACGAGCAGTACTTC. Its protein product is CSVEGQDSSYEQYF.

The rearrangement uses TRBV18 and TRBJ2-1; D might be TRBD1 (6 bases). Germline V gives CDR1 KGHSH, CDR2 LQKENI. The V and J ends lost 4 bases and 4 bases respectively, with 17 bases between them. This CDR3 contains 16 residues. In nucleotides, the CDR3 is TGTGCCAGCTCACGTTCCCAGACAGGAGAATACAATGAGCAGTTCTTC. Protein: CASSRSQTGEYNEQFF. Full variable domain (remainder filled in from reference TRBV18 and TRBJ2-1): NAGVMQNPRHLVRRRGQEARLRCSPMKGHSHVYWYRQLPEEGLKFMVYLQKENIIDESGMPKERFSAEFPKEGPSILRIQQVVRGDSAAYFCASSRSQTGEYNEQFFGPGTRLTVL.

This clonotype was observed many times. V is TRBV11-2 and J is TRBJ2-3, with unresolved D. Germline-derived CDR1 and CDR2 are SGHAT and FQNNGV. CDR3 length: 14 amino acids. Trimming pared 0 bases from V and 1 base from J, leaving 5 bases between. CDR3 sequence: CASSLELRTDTQYF. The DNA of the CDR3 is TGTGCCAGCAGCTTAGAACTCCGCACAGATACGCAGTATTTT. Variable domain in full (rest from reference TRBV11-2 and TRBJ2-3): EAGVAQSPRYKIIEKRQSVAFWCNPISGHATLYWYQQILGQGPKLLIQFQNNGVVDDSQLPKDRFSAERLKGVDSTLKIQPAKLEDSAVYLCASSLELRTDTQYFGPGTRLTVL.

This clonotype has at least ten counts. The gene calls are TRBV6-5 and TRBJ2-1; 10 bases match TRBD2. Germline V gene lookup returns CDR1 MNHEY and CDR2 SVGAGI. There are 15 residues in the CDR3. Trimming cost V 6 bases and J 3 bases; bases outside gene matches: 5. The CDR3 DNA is TGTGCCAGCAGGGGACTAGCGACAAACTACAATGAGCAGTTCTTC. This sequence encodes CASRGLATNYNEQFF.

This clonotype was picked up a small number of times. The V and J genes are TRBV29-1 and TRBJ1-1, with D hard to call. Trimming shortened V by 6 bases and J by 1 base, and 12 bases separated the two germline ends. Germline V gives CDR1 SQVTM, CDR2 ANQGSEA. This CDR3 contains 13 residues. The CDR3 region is CSVGSQPNTEAFF. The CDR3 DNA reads TGCAGCGTAGGTAGTCAGCCGAACACTGAAGCTTTCTTT.

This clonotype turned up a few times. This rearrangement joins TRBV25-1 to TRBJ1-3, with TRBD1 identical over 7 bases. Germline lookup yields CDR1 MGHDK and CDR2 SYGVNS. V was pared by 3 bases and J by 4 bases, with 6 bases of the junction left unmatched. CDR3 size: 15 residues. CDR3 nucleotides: TGTGCCAGCAGTGACAAGGGACAGACGGGAAACACCATATATTTT. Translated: CASSDKGQTGNTIYF.

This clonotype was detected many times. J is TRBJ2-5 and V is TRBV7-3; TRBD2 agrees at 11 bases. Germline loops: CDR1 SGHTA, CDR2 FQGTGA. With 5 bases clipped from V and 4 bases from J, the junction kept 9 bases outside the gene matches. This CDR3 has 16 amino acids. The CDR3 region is CASSPISGGVGETQYF. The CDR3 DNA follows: TGTGCCAGCAGCCCGATTAGCGGGGGGGTTGGAGAGACCCAGTACTTC.

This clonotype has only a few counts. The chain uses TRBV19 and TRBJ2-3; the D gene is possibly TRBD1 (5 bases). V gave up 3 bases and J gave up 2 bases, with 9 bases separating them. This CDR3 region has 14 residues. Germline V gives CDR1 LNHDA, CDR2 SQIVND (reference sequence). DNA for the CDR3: TGTGCCAGTAGTATTCAGGGTTCCACAGATACGCAGTATTTT. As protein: CASSIQGSTDTQYF.

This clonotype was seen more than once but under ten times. The CDR3 loop is CASSLPLWREQFF. The DNA of the CDR3 is TGCGCCAGCAGCTTGCCCTTGTGGCGGGAGCAGTTCTTC. V and J are TRBV5-1 and TRBJ2-1; D gene unclear. V lost 1 base and J 10 bases, leaving 12 bases between the germline ends. The CDR3 runs to 13 residues. Germline CDR1 is SGHRS and CDR2 is YFSETQ.

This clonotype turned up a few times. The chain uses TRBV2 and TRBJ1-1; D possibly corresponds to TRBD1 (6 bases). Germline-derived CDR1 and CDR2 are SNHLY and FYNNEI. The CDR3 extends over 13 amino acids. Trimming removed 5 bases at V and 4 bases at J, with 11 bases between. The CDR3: CASSTLQGTEAFF. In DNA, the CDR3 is TGTGCCAGCAGTACCCTACAGGGCACTGAAGCTTTCTTT.

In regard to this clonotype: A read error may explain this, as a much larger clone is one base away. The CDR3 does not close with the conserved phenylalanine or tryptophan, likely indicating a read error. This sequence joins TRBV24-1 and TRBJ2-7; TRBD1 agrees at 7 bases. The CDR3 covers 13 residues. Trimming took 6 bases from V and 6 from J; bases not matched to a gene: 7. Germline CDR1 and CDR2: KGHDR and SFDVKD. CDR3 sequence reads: CATSPDRVGEQYS. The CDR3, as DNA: TGTGCCACCAGTCCCGACAGGGTTGGCGAGCAGTACTCC.

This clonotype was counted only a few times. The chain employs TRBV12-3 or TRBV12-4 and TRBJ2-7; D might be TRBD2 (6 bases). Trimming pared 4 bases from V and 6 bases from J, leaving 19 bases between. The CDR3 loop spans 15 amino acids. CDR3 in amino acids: CASSSRQVAVGEQYF. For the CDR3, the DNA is TGTGCCAGCAGTTCCCGTCAGGTAGCGGTTGGCGAGCAGTACTTC.